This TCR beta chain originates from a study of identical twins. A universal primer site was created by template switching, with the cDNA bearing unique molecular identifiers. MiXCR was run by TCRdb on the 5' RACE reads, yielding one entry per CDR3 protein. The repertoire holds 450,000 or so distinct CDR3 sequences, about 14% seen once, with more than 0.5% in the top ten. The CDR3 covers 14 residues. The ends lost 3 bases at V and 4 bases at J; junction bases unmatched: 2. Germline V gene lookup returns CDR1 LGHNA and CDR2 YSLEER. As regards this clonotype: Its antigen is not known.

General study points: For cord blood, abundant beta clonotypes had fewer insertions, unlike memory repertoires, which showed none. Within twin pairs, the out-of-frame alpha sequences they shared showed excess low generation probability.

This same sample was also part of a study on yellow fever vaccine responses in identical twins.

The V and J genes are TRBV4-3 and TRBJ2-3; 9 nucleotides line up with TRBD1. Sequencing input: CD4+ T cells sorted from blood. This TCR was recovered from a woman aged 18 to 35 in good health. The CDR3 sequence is CASSHRTGADTQYF. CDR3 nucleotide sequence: TGCGCCAGCAGCCACAGGACAGGGGCAGATACGCAGTATTTT.